This T cell receptor (beta chain) was sequenced during a study of blood T cell repertoires in COVID-19. Study-level background: Acute-phase and convalescent COVID-19 samples originated in the United States, Italy and Spain. Sample material is recorded as cDNA or gDNA derived from T cells, B-cell-depleted T cells, or PBMCs.

Authors' methods: Counts of nucleated cells, estimated from reference gene primer amplification, were obtained. TCRdb's copy holds only in-frame clones and misses some; the assay was immunoSEQ multiplex PCR. The V and J calls and clone size are taken from that table; D and trimming were inferred from the DNA. The sample has about 250,000 clones, just under 85% seen once. Germline V gene sequence: CDR1 KGHSH, CDR2 LQKENI. The CDR3 spans 13 residues. The ends were cut back, 5 bases at V and 3 bases at J, with 11 bases in the middle. The receptor was derived from a man in his fifties with acute or convalescent COVID-19. Sequencing was carried out using peripheral blood. The chain has TRBV18 and TRBJ2-7; D uncertain. The CDR3 protein is CASSYDDIYEQYF. The CDR3 DNA is TGTGCCAGCTCATACGACGACATCTACGAGCAGTACTTC.